This T cell receptor (beta chain) was sequenced in a study of memory CD4+ T cells and cytomegalovirus serostatus. Whole-study results and caveats: The CMV-associated TCR signature appears largely within the CD4+ memory repertoire. Each of around 69 CMV-associated TCRbeta sequences occurred in one to five individuals.

The CDR3 is 15 residues long. With 5 bases removed from V and 5 bases from J, the gap between germline ends came to 15 bases. The germline gives CDR1 LGHNA, CDR2 YSLEER. Single viable CD3+CD4+CD8-CD45RO+ cells were sorted as the memory CD4+ T cells. After thawing, CD4+ T cells were positively selected. This clone was seen only once. Its antigen is not identified. Only in-frame clones appear in the TCRdb table, and some are missing; sequencing was by immunoSEQ multiplex PCR. The profile shows about 96,000 clones, 80% of them singletons. The V gene is TRBV4-3, the J gene TRBJ2-2; tentative D call: TRBD1 (7 bases). Sequencing was carried out using memory CD4+ T cells from blood. This sequence originates from an adult in good health and CMV-seropositive. CDR3 nucleotide sequence: TGCGCCAGCAGCATGCAGGGGGGTAATACCGGGGAGCTGTTTTTT. It encodes CASSMQGGNTGELFF.